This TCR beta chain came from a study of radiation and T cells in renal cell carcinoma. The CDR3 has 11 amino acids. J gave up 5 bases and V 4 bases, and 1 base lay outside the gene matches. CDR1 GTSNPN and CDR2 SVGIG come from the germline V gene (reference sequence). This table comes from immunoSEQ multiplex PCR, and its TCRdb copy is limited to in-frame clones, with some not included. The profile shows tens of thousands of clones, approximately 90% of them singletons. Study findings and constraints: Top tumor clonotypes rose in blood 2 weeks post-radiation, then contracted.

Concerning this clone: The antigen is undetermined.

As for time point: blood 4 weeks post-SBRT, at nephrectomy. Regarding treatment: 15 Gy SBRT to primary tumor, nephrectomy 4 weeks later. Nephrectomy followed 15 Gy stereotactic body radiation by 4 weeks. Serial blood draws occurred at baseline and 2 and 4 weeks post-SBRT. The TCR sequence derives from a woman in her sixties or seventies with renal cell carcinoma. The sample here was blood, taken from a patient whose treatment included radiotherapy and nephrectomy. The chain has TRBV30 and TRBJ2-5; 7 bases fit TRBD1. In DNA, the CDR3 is TGTGCCTGGAACAGGGGCGAGACCCAGTACTTC. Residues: CAWNRGETQYF.